Listed below are T cell receptor beta chains from one sample, sequenced in a study of T cell responses to AZD1222 COVID-19 vaccine. Sequenced by immunoSEQ multiplex PCR; TCRdb stores in-frame clones only, minus some. The sample carries around 92,000 clones, approximately 91% recorded once. Here the sequenced sample was peripheral blood, taken on day 0 of AZD1222 vaccination. The receptors come from an adult in good health. Both conserved end residues are part of each CDR3. The D gene is left open where the match is weak. Expanded clones get a size class; other rows say once, few or many, or leave the size out.

D gene: .
V gene: TRBV19
clone size: .
J gene: TRBJ2-1
CDR3 protein: CASSNDGGIIYNEQFF
CDR3 DNA: TGTGCCAGTAGTAATGACGGCGGGATCATATACAATGAGCAGTTCTTC

D gene: .
V gene: TRBV5-1
clone size: .
J gene: TRBJ2-5
CDR3 protein: CASRVAQETQYF
CDR3 DNA: TGCGCCAGCAGGGTAGCCCAAGAGACCCAGTACTTC

D gene: .
V gene: TRBV6-5
clone size: .
J gene: TRBJ1-5
CDR3 protein: CASSYSFQGEQPQHF
CDR3 DNA: TGTGCCAGCAGTTACTCTTTCCAGGGTGAACAGCCCCAGCATTTT

D gene: TRBD2
V gene: TRBV2
clone size: .
J gene: TRBJ2-3
CDR3 protein: CASTRGGSTDTQYF
CDR3 DNA: TGTGCCAGCACCCGGGGGGGAAGCACAGATACGCAGTATTTT

D gene: .
V gene: TRBV7-3
clone size: once
J gene: TRBJ1-2
CDR3 protein: CASSLDPGPDYTF
CDR3 DNA: TGTGCCAGCAGCTTAGACCCCGGGCCGGATTACACCTTC

D gene: TRBD1
V gene: TRBV7-2
clone size: .
J gene: TRBJ1-5
CDR3 protein: CASSLEGTGVQPQHF
CDR3 DNA: TGTGCCAGCAGCTTAGAGGGGACAGGGGTACAGCCCCAGCATTTT

D gene: .
V gene: TRBV5-5
clone size: .
J gene: TRBJ2-1
CDR3 protein: CASSLVDEQFF
CDR3 DNA: TGTGCCAGCAGCTTGGTGGATGAGCAGTTCTTC

D gene: .
V gene: TRBV9
clone size: .
J gene: TRBJ1-3
CDR3 protein: CASSVVQELPLGGNTIYF
CDR3 DNA: TGTGCCAGCAGCGTAGTACAGGAACTCCCTCTGGGAGGAAACACCATATATTTT

D gene: TRBD2
V gene: TRBV5-6
clone size: .
J gene: TRBJ2-3
CDR3 protein: CASSAGLAADTQYF
CDR3 DNA: TGTGCCAGCAGCGCCGGACTAGCGGCAGATACGCAGTATTTT

D gene: .
V gene: TRBV11-3
clone size: .
J gene: TRBJ1-1
CDR3 protein: CASSAPGAADTEAFF
CDR3 DNA: TGTGCCAGCAGCGCACCCGGGGCGGCCGACACTGAAGCTTTCTTT

D gene: .
V gene: TRBV29-1
clone size: .
J gene: TRBJ1-4
CDR3 protein: CSVKDRGEKLFF
CDR3 DNA: TGCAGCGTTAAAGACAGAGGGGAAAAACTGTTTTTT

D gene: .
V gene: TRBV6-5
clone size: .
J gene: TRBJ2-1
CDR3 protein: CASSYPGPPVYNEQFF
CDR3 DNA: TGTGCCAGCAGTTACCCGGGACCGCCGGTGTACAATGAGCAGTTCTTC

D gene: .
V gene: TRBV6-5
clone size: .
J gene: TRBJ2-2
CDR3 protein: CASSYSAEFNTGELFF
CDR3 DNA: TGTGCCAGCAGTTACTCAGCGGAGTTCAACACCGGGGAGCTGTTTTTT

D gene: TRBD1
V gene: TRBV12-3/TRBV12-4
clone size: .
J gene: TRBJ1-2
CDR3 protein: CASSGDSYGYTF
CDR3 DNA: TGTGCCAGCAGCGGGGACAGCTATGGCTACACCTTC

D gene: .
V gene: TRBV6-5
clone size: .
J gene: TRBJ2-4
CDR3 protein: CASSQGAKNIQYF
CDR3 DNA: TGTGCCAGCAGTCAGGGGGCCAAAAACATTCAGTACTTC

D gene: TRBD2
V gene: TRBV5-4
clone size: .
J gene: TRBJ2-7
CDR3 protein: CASSPDSGGGEQYF
CDR3 DNA: TGTGCCAGCAGTCCTGACAGCGGGGGTGGGGAGCAGTACTTC

D gene: .
V gene: TRBV9
clone size: once
J gene: TRBJ1-1
CDR3 protein: CASSVRTGNTEAFF
CDR3 DNA: TGTGCCAGCAGCGTACGGACGGGGAACACTGAAGCTTTCTTT

D gene: TRBD2
V gene: TRBV9
clone size: .
J gene: TRBJ2-7
CDR3 protein: CASSTGTTYEQYF
CDR3 DNA: TGTGCCAGCTCCACCGGGACTACCTACGAGCAGTACTTC

D gene: .
V gene: TRBV29-1
clone size: .
J gene: TRBJ2-7
CDR3 protein: CSVRRGLDYEQYF
CDR3 DNA: TGCAGCGTTCGCCGGGGCCTAGATTACGAGCAGTACTTC

D gene: .
V gene: TRBV11-3
clone size: .
J gene: TRBJ2-3
CDR3 protein: CASSYRPSDFTHF
CDR3 DNA: TGTGCCAGCAGCTACCGGCCTAGCGATTTCACTCATTTT

D gene: TRBD2
V gene: TRBV7-2
clone size: .
J gene: TRBJ2-1
CDR3 protein: CASSAVLIAGIDNEQFF
CDR3 DNA: TGTGCCAGCAGCGCCGTTCTTATAGCGGGGATTGACAATGAGCAGTTCTTC

D gene: .
V gene: TRBV28
clone size: .
J gene: TRBJ2-2
CDR3 protein: CASSYLANTGELFF
CDR3 DNA: TGTGCCAGCAGTTATCTAGCAAACACCGGGGAGCTGTTTTTT

D gene: TRBD2
V gene: TRBV7-2
clone size: .
J gene: TRBJ2-7
CDR3 protein: CASSPAGRGVYEQYF
CDR3 DNA: TGTGCCAGCAGCCCGGCCGGGCGGGGGGTCTACGAGCAGTACTTC

D gene: TRBD1
V gene: TRBV11-2
clone size: .
J gene: TRBJ1-1
CDR3 protein: CASSSWDRGTEAFF
CDR3 DNA: TGTGCCAGCAGCTCCTGGGACAGGGGGACTGAAGCTTTCTTT

D gene: .
V gene: TRBV7-3
clone size: .
J gene: TRBJ2-3
CDR3 protein: CASSPLPTDTQYF
CDR3 DNA: TGTGCCAGCAGCCCTCTCCCCACAGATACGCAGTATTTT

D gene: TRBD1
V gene: TRBV5-4
clone size: .
J gene: TRBJ2-7
CDR3 protein: CASSFPGTGVTMYF
CDR3 DNA: TGTGCCAGCAGCTTTCCCGGGACAGGGGTTACGATGTACTTC

D gene: .
V gene: TRBV19
clone size: .
J gene: TRBJ2-2
CDR3 protein: CASSWWAEKTGELFF
CDR3 DNA: TGTGCCAGTAGTTGGTGGGCAGAAAAGACCGGGGAGCTGTTTTTT

D gene: .
V gene: TRBV5-1
clone size: few
J gene: TRBJ1-6
CDR3 protein: CASSPGHPDSPLHF
CDR3 DNA: TGCGCCAGCAGCCCGGGACACCCGGATTCACCCCTCCACTTT

D gene: .
V gene: TRBV9
clone size: .
J gene: TRBJ1-2
CDR3 protein: CASSGQVEGKNYGYTF
CDR3 DNA: TGTGCCAGCAGCGGGCAGGTAGAAGGGAAAAACTATGGCTACACCTTC

D gene: TRBD1
V gene: TRBV5-1
clone size: .
J gene: TRBJ1-6
CDR3 protein: CASRTSTGRDNSPLHF
CDR3 DNA: TGCGCCAGCAGAACGTCGACAGGGCGGGATAATTCACCCCTCCACTTT

D gene: TRBD1
V gene: TRBV19
clone size: .
J gene: TRBJ2-2
CDR3 protein: CASRADRVFTGELFF
CDR3 DNA: TGTGCCAGTAGGGCGGACAGGGTTTTCACCGGGGAGCTGTTTTTT

D gene: .
V gene: TRBV7-3
clone size: once
J gene: TRBJ2-1
CDR3 protein: CASSLNRLAKYNEQFF
CDR3 DNA: TGTGCCAGCAGCTTAAATCGTCTAGCCAAGTACAATGAGCAGTTCTTC

D gene: .
V gene: TRBV28
clone size: .
J gene: TRBJ1-6
CDR3 protein: CASTMGGQGNSPLHF
CDR3 DNA: TGTGCCAGCACCATGGGAGGGCAGGGGAATTCACCCCTCCACTTT

D gene: TRBD1
V gene: TRBV6-4
clone size: .
J gene: TRBJ2-1
CDR3 protein: CASSDRDRGPDEQFF
CDR3 DNA: TGTGCCAGCAGTGACCGGGACAGGGGGCCCGATGAGCAGTTCTTC

D gene: .
V gene: TRBV5-1
clone size: .
J gene: TRBJ2-1
CDR3 protein: CASSIATSSYNEQFF
CDR3 DNA: TGCGCCAGCAGCATAGCGACCAGCTCCTACAATGAGCAGTTCTTC

D gene: .
V gene: TRBV4-3
clone size: .
J gene: TRBJ1-1
CDR3 protein: CASSQVRQNTEAFF
CDR3 DNA: TGCGCCAGCAGCCAAGTGAGACAGAACACTGAAGCTTTCTTT

D gene: TRBD1
V gene: TRBV9
clone size: .
J gene: TRBJ1-5
CDR3 protein: CASSVGGGQNQPQHF
CDR3 DNA: TGTGCCAGCAGCGTAGGGGGGGGACAGAATCAGCCCCAGCATTTT

D gene: .
V gene: TRBV2
clone size: .
J gene: TRBJ1-4
CDR3 protein: CASHRGAAEKLFF
CDR3 DNA: TGTGCCAGCCACCGGGGGGCGGCTGAAAAACTGTTTTTT

D gene: .
V gene: TRBV5-6
clone size: .
J gene: TRBJ2-3
CDR3 protein: CASSAGQSKSLDTDTQYF
CDR3 DNA: TGTGCCAGCAGCGCGGGACAGTCGAAAAGCTTAGACACAGATACGCAGTATTTT

D gene: TRBD1
V gene: TRBV6-1
clone size: .
J gene: TRBJ1-1
CDR3 protein: CASSERGTGDTEAFF
CDR3 DNA: TGTGCCAGCAGTGAGCGAGGGACAGGGGACACTGAAGCTTTCTTT

D gene: .
V gene: TRBV12-5
clone size: .
J gene: TRBJ1-6
CDR3 protein: CASGFWLMNSPLHF
CDR3 DNA: TGTGCTAGTGGTTTTTGGTTGATGAATTCACCCCTCCACTTT

D gene: TRBD1
V gene: TRBV24-1
clone size: .
J gene: TRBJ2-2
CDR3 protein: CATSDLPGGGTRGVTGELFF
CDR3 DNA: TGTGCCACCAGTGATTTGCCAGGGGGCGGCACGCGGGGAGTCACCGGGGAGCTGTTTTTT

D gene: .
V gene: TRBV7-9
clone size: .
J gene: TRBJ1-2
CDR3 protein: CASSTRTELYVHGYTF
CDR3 DNA: TGTGCCAGCAGCACCCGGACAGAGCTATATGTTCATGGCTACACCTTC

D gene: .
V gene: TRBV18
clone size: .
J gene: TRBJ1-2
CDR3 protein: CASSPPTRDEGYTF
CDR3 DNA: TGTGCCAGCTCACCACCTACCCGAGACGAAGGCTACACCTTC

D gene: .
V gene: TRBV5-1
clone size: .
J gene: TRBJ1-5
CDR3 protein: CASSLEAGRQPQHF
CDR3 DNA: TGCGCCAGCAGCTTGGAGGCAGGGAGGCAGCCCCAGCATTTT

D gene: TRBD1
V gene: TRBV18
clone size: once
J gene: TRBJ1-1
CDR3 protein: CASSLDRGRYDTEAFF
CDR3 DNA: TGTGCCAGCTCACTTGACAGGGGGCGCTACGACACTGAAGCTTTCTTT

D gene: .
V gene: TRBV6-5
clone size: .
J gene: TRBJ2-7
CDR3 protein: CASSRDGYEQYF
CDR3 DNA: TGTGCCAGCAGCCGCGACGGCTACGAGCAGTACTTC

D gene: TRBD1
V gene: TRBV27
clone size: .
J gene: TRBJ1-5
CDR3 protein: CASSPDRGNQPQHF
CDR3 DNA: TGTGCCAGCAGTCCGGACAGGGGCAATCAGCCCCAGCATTTT

D gene: TRBD1
V gene: TRBV28
clone size: .
J gene: TRBJ1-2
CDR3 protein: CASSSEGAWGYTF
CDR3 DNA: TGTGCCAGCAGTTCCGAGGGGGCTTGGGGCTACACCTTC

D gene: .
V gene: TRBV27
clone size: .
J gene: TRBJ1-2
CDR3 protein: CASSLDSSYGYTF
CDR3 DNA: TGTGCCAGCAGTTTGGACAGCAGTTATGGCTACACCTTC

D gene: TRBD1
V gene: TRBV19
clone size: .
J gene: TRBJ1-6
CDR3 protein: CASSPGTASNSPLHF
CDR3 DNA: TGTGCCAGTAGCCCCGGGACAGCTTCTAATTCACCCCTCCACTTT

D gene: .
V gene: TRBV19
clone size: .
J gene: TRBJ1-2
CDR3 protein: CASSQGTANYGYTF
CDR3 DNA: TGTGCCAGTTCCCAGGGGACGGCGAACTATGGCTACACCTTC

D gene: .
V gene: TRBV7-2
clone size: .
J gene: TRBJ2-1
CDR3 protein: CASSIGAGRNEQFF
CDR3 DNA: TGTGCCAGCAGCATCGGGGCAGGGAGGAATGAGCAGTTCTTC

D gene: .
V gene: TRBV27
clone size: .
J gene: TRBJ1-5
CDR3 protein: CASSFKTERGQPQHF
CDR3 DNA: TGTGCCAGCAGTTTTAAGACCGAGAGGGGTCAGCCCCAGCATTTT